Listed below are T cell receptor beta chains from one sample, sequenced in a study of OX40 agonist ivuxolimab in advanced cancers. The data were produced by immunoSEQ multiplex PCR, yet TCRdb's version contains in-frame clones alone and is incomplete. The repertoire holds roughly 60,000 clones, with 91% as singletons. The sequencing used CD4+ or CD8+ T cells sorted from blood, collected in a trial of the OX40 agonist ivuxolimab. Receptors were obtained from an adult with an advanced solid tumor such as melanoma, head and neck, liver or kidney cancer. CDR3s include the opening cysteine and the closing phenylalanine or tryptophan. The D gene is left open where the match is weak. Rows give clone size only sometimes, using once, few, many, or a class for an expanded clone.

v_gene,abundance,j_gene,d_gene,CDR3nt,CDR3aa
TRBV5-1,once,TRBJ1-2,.,TGCGCCAGCAGCTTGACGGGGGGCACGGGCTATGGCTACACCTTC,CASSLTGGTGYGYTF
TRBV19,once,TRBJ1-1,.,TGTGCCAGTAGTATCTGGCAGATGGGAAACACTGAAGCTTTCTTT,CASSIWQMGNTEAFF
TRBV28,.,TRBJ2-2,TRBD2,TGTGCCACCCTCCCAAAGCCGGGGCGGGAGGGACCTATAACAGGGGAGCTGTTTTTT,CATLPKPGREGPITGELFF
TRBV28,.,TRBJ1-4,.,TGTGCCAGCAGTTCCCATTTTGGGGAAAAACTGTTTTTT,CASSSHFGEKLFF
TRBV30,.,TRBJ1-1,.,TGTGCCTGGACTCGAGGGGGGAACACTGAAGCTTTCTTT,CAWTRGGNTEAFF
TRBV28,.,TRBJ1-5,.,TGTGCCAGCAGTCCACCTGAATATGGGCCCCAGCATTTT,CASSPPEYGPQHF
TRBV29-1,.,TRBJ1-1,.,TGCAGCGTCTCCAAGGCGGGGGGGCCCACTGAAGCTTTCTTT,CSVSKAGGPTEAFF
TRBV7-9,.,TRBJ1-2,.,TGTGCCAGCAGCTTAGGAGTCGCCCCAAACTATGGCTACACCTTC,CASSLGVAPNYGYTF
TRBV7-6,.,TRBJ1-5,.,TGTGCCAGCAGCTTAGTGGCAGGAGGACAGCCCCAGCATTTT,CASSLVAGGQPQHF
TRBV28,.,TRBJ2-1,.,TGTGCCAGCAGTGCCCTTATGACAGGCCTCCACAATGAGCAGTTCTTC,CASSALMTGLHNEQFF
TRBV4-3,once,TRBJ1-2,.,TGCGCCAGCAGCCAAGATTGGAGTGGACGGTGGGGCTACACCTTC,CASSQDWSGRWGYTF
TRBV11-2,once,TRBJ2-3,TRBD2,TGTGCCAGCAGCTTATCGCTAGCGGGAGATACGCAGTATTTT,CASSLSLAGDTQYF
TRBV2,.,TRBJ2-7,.,TGTGCCAGCAGTGGGACAATTACCTACGAGCAGTACTTC,CASSGTITYEQYF
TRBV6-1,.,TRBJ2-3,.,TGTGCCAGCAGTATCCAGGGAGATACGCAGTATTTT,CASSIQGDTQYF
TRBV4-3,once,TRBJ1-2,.,TGCGCCAGCAGCCAAGATTTAAGGCGAGACTATGGCTACACCTTC,CASSQDLRRDYGYTF
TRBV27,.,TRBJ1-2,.,TGTGCCAGCAGTTTATCGAGAGAACCTTTTGATGGCTACACCTTC,CASSLSREPFDGYTF
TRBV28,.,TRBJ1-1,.,TGTGCCAGCACCCCATCGGGGGCGTACACTGAAGCTTTCTTT,CASTPSGAYTEAFF
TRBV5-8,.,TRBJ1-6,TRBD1,TGTGCCAGCAGCCCGGACAGGGTTGCTTCACCCCTCCACTTT,CASSPDRVASPLHF
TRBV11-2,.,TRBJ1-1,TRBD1,TGTGCCAGCAGCAAACTAGGAGGACAGGGGACTGAAGCTTTCTTT,CASSKLGGQGTEAFF
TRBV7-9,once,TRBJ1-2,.,TGTGCCAGCAGCTCAACCCCCACTGAGGAGTATGGCTACACCTTC,CASSSTPTEEYGYTF
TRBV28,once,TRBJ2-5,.,TGTGCCAGCAGTCCCCGGGACGGTCAAGAGACCCAGTACTTC,CASSPRDGQETQYF
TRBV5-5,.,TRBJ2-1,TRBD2,TGTGCCAGCAGTTATGGAGGACTAGCTGGTTCCGGCAATGAGCAGTTCTTC,CASSYGGLAGSGNEQFF
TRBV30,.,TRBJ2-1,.,TGTGCCTGGAGTTCACCCCTACACAATGAGCAGTTCTTC,CAWSSPLHNEQFF
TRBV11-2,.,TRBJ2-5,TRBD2,TGTGCCAGCAGCACCCAACTAGCGACAGAGACCCAGTACTTC,CASSTQLATETQYF
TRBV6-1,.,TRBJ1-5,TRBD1,TGTGCCAGCGGAGGACAGGGCCAGCCCCAGCATTTT,CASGGQGQPQHF
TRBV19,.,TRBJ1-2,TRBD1,TGTGCCAGTAGTATCGTCACGGGACAGAAGATCTATGGCTACACCTTC,CASSIVTGQKIYGYTF
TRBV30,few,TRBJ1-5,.,TGTGCCTGGAGTCTGAAGATCAATCAGCCCCAGCATTTT,CAWSLKINQPQHF
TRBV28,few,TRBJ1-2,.,TGTGCCAGCAGTGCGAACCTAGGTTATGGCTACACCTTC,CASSANLGYGYTF
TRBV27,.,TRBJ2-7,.,TGTGCCGGAAGAGGTGGTACCTACGAGCAGTACTTC,CAGRGGTYEQYF
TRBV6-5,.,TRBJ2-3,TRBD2,TGTGCCAGCAGCCTTAGCGGGAGAGTGGCAGATACGCAGTATTTT,CASSLSGRVADTQYF
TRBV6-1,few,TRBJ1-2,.,TGTGCCAGCGGCCAGGGCAGGGGTAGAGGGGGCTACACCTTC,CASGQGRGRGGYTF
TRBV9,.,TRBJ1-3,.,TGTGCCAGCAGCGTAGGGGTCTCATCTGGAAACACCATATATTTT,CASSVGVSSGNTIYF
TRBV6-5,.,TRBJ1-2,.,TGTGCCAGCAGTTACGCGAAATTTCTGGGCTACACCTTC,CASSYAKFLGYTF
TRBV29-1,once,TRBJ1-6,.,TGCAGCGTTAGAGGGAGCTCCTATAATTCACCCCTCCACTTT,CSVRGSSYNSPLHF
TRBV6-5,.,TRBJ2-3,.,TGTGCCAGCAGTTACGTTTCTTCCACAGATACGCAGTATTTT,CASSYVSSTDTQYF
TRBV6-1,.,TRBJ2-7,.,TGTGCCAGCAGTGAACTCGGTGCAACCTTCTACGAGCAGTACTTC,CASSELGATFYEQYF
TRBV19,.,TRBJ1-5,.,TGTGCCAGTAGCTCCCTCAGGGTAGATCAGCCCCAGCATTTT,CASSSLRVDQPQHF
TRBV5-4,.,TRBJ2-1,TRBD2,TGTGCCAGCAGCTTGAAACTAGCGGGAGTCGGCAATGAGCAGTTCTTC,CASSLKLAGVGNEQFF
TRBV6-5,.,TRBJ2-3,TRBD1,TGTGCCAGCGGCCGGGACAGGAGAGATACGCAGTATTTT,CASGRDRRDTQYF
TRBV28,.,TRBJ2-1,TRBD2,TGTGCCAGCAGTAAGGGGACTAGCGGGGCGGAAGGGCAGTTCTTC,CASSKGTSGAEGQFF
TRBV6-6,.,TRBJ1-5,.,TGTGCCAGCAACTTACTTAGTCAGGGGATGGGGATGCCCCAGCATTTT,CASNLLSQGMGMPQHF
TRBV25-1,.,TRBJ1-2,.,TGTGCCAGCAGGGCCGCAAGGGATTATTTGGGCTACACCTTC,CASRAARDYLGYTF
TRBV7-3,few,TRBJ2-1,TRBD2,TGTGCCAGCAGCTTAAATGGCGGGAGCTCCTACAATGAGCAGTTCTTC,CASSLNGGSSYNEQFF
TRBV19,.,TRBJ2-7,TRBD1,TGTGCCAGTAGCCCAACAGGGGGCAGCGGTTACGAGCAGTACTTC,CASSPTGGSGYEQYF
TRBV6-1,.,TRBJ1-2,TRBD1,TGTGCCAGCAGTGAGACAGGGGGATCACCCTATGGCTACACCTTC,CASSETGGSPYGYTF
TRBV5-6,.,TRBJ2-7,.,TGTGCCAGCAGCTTCGGGCTAGCTCCTTACGAGCAGTACTTC,CASSFGLAPYEQYF
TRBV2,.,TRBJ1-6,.,TGTGCCAGCAGTCCTCAACGGGGATTAAGCTCACCCCTCCACTTT,CASSPQRGLSSPLHF
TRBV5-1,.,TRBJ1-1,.,TGCGCCAGCAGCTTAACAGGGACGAACACTGAAGCTTTCTTT,CASSLTGTNTEAFF
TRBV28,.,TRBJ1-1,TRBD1,TGTGCCAGCATTATCCGGACAGGGTGGGCCACTGAAGCTTTCTTT,CASIIRTGWATEAFF
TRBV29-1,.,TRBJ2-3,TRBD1,TGCAGCGTTGGTTGGACAGGGTGGACGCAGTATTTT,CSVGWTGWTQYF
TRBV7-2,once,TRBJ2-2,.,TGTGCCAGCAGCCTCGACACCCCGAACACCGGGGAGCTGTTTTTT,CASSLDTPNTGELFF
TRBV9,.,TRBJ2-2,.,TGTGCCAGCAGCGTAGGAGGGGCCGGGGAGCTGTTTTTT,CASSVGGAGELFF
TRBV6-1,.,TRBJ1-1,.,TGTGCCAGCAGTGAGGTGAGGCCCCCCGCCCTCTTT,CASSEVRPPALF
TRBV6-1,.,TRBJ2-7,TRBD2,TGTGCCAGCAGTGAGCCGGGACTAGCGGTCAACTCCTACGAGCAGTACTTC,CASSEPGLAVNSYEQYF
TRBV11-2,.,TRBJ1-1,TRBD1,TGTGCCAGCAGCTCGTTCCGGGACAGGGAGGTGTTT,CASSSFRDREVF
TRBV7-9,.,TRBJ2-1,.,TGTGCCAGCACCAACCCCCCGCCGTATGAGCAGTTCTTC,CASTNPPPYEQFF
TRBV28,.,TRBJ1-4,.,TGTGCCAGCAGTCACGGGACGGCTAATGAAAAACTGTTTTTT,CASSHGTANEKLFF
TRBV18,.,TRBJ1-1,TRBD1,TGTGCCAGCTCACTTGACAGGGCAGTACCTGAAGCTTTCTTT,CASSLDRAVPEAFF